The next 20 T cell receptor beta chains were all read from a single sample in a study of blood T cell repertoires in COVID-19. Assay used: immunoSEQ multiplex PCR; TCRdb lists only in-frame clones, some missing. The table lists 150,000 or so clones, 75% to 90% of them singletons. Sequencing input: peripheral blood. Every receptor here comes from a man between 18 and 29 years old with COVID-19, enrolled during active disease.

This clone has more than one count but fewer than ten. This sequence joins TRBV11-2 and TRBJ2-7, with TRBD1 identical over 7 bases. Looked up from germline, CDR1 is SGHAT and CDR2 is FQNNGV. The CDR3 spans 18 residues. The junction had 17 bases not matched to a gene; V was cut back by 1 base and J by 5 bases. CDR3 loop: CASSLGQLFTYRGDEQYF. CDR3 bases: TGTGCCAGCAGCTTAGGTCAACTTTTTACTTACAGGGGTGACGAGCAGTACTTC.

The sample holds a few counts of this clone. The CDR3 DNA reads as TGTGCCAGCAGTCAAAAGACAGGGGGCGGCGATGGCTACACCTTC. It encodes CASSQKTGGGDGYTF. The V and J genes are TRBV27 and TRBJ1-2; 10 nucleotides line up with TRBD1. Germline lookup yields CDR1 MNHEY and CDR2 SMNVEV (reference sequence). Trimming at V came to 5 bases and at J to 6 bases, leaving 9 bases not matched to a gene. The CDR3 runs to 15 residues.

The chain carries TRBV18 and TRBJ1-2; TRBD1 matches 8 bases. The length of the CDR3 is 15 residues. J was trimmed by 5 bases and V by 3 bases; bases with no gene match: 8. Germline values: CDR1 KGHSH, CDR2 LQKENI. The CDR3 loop reads CASSPLQGEFYGYTF. CDR3 nucleotide sequence: TGTGCCAGCTCACCCCTACAGGGGGAATTTTATGGCTACACCTTC.

CDR3 nucleotide sequence: TGTGCCAGCCGTAAAGGGACACCGAACACCGGGGAGCTGTTTTTT. Protein sequence: CASRKGTPNTGELFF. The chain links TRBV27 to TRBJ2-2; TRBD1 might be the D (6 bases). CDR3 length: 15 amino acids. Per germline, CDR1 MNHEY and CDR2 SMNVEV (reference sequence). V was pared by 8 bases and J by 0 bases, with 13 bases between.

This sequence joins TRBV25-1 and TRBJ2-1; the match to TRBD2 covers 7 bases. CDR3 length: 14 residues. J gave up 4 bases and V 5 bases, and 5 bases lay outside the gene matches. Germline V CDR1 and CDR2: MGHDK, SYGVNS. CDR3 loop: CASSSSGAYNEQFF. The CDR3 coding sequence is TGTGCCAGCAGTAGCAGCGGGGCTTACAATGAGCAGTTCTTC.

This chain connects TRBV28 to TRBJ1-2; 9 nucleotides match TRBD1. J gave up 13 bases and V 5 bases, and 11 bases lay outside the gene matches. Germline CDR1 reads MDHEN; CDR2 reads SYDVKM. CDR3 length equals 13 residues. The CDR3 region has the DNA TGTGCCAGCAGTCGGGGAGGGACAGGGACGACCACCTTC. Amino acid sequence: CASSRGGTGTTTF.

Comment on this clone: One end of the junction fails to match germline, which may point to a read error. The rearrangement links TRBV19 to TRBJ1-4; D is uncertain. The CDR3 runs to 14 residues. Germline values: CDR1 LNHDA, CDR2 SQIVND (reference sequence). The CDR3 reads CASSPLEGTEKLLF. The CDR3 bases are TGTGCCAGTAGTCCCTTGGAGGGAACTGAAAAACTGCTTTTT.

The chain has TRBV19 and TRBJ2-4; D perhaps matches TRBD2 (5 bases). This CDR3 region has 16 residues. Germline CDR1 LNHDA, CDR2 SQIVND (reference sequence). The V end was cut by 3 bases, the J end by 0 bases, with 12 bases between. As DNA, the CDR3 is TGTGCCAGTAGTATTCCGGGCGGAGGAGCCAAAAACATTCAGTACTTC. This gives the protein CASSIPGGGAKNIQYF. The full variable domain, rest sourced from reference TRBV19 and TRBJ2-4, is DGGITQSPKYLFRKEGQNVTLSCEQNLNHDAMYWYRQDPGQGLRLIYYSQIVNDFQKGDIAEGYSVSREKKESFPLTVTSAQKNPTAFYLCASSIPGGGAKNIQYFGAGTRLSVL.

The chain uses TRBV25-1 and TRBJ2-6; D is uncertain. Trimming stripped 3 bases from V and 12 bases from J, with 9 bases between. The germline CDR1 and CDR2 sequences are MGHDK and SYGVNS. CDR3 size: 12 residues. CDR3 protein: CASSDTTSVLTF. The CDR3 DNA reads as TGTGCCAGCAGTGACACCACCAGCGTCCTGACTTTC.

The rearrangement links TRBV28 to TRBJ2-5, with 8 bases lining up with TRBD2. Germline V gives CDR1 MDHEN, CDR2 SYDVKM. Trimming removed 2 bases from V and 0 bases from J; junction bases left unmatched: 5. The length of the CDR3 is 16 residues. In DNA, the CDR3 is TGTGCCAGCAGTTTAAGACTAGCGCCGGACCAAGAGACCCAGTACTTC. Its protein is CASSLRLAPDQETQYF. Looking up the rest from reference TRBV28 and TRBJ2-5 gives the full variable domain: DVKVTQSSRYLVKRTGEKVFLECVQDMDHENMFWYRQDPGLGLRLIYFSYDVKMKEKGDIPEGYSVSREKKERFSLILESASTNQTSMYLCASSLRLAPDQETQYFGPGTRLLVL.

The V and J genes are TRBV28 and TRBJ2-1; 7 bases match TRBD2. This CDR3 contains 15 residues. Per the germline V gene, CDR1 is MDHEN and CDR2 is SYDVKM. J lost 7 bases, V lost 6 bases, and 12 bases had no gene match. CDR3 nucleotide sequence: TGTGCCAGCAGCAGAAGCGGGATAAGAGGAAATGAGCAGTTCTTC. This codes for CASSRSGIRGNEQFF.

J is TRBJ2-1 and V is TRBV25-1; 8 nucleotides align to TRBD1. The CDR3 consists of 13 residues. J lost 10 bases, V lost 7 bases, and 9 bases had no gene match. The V gene's germline CDR1 is MGHDK and CDR2 SYGVNS. CDR3 amino acids: CASTLGTGLEQFF. The DNA of the CDR3 is TGTGCCAGCACCCTAGGGACAGGTTTGGAGCAGTTCTTC.

V and J are TRBV27 and TRBJ1-5, with TRBD1 as a possible D gene (5 bases). Looked up from germline, CDR1 is MNHEY and CDR2 is SMNVEV (reference sequence). The CDR3 is 13 amino acids. V lost 3 bases and J 5 bases, leaving 8 bases between the germline ends. The chain's CDR3 is CASSLGEDQPQHF. The CDR3 DNA reads TGTGCCAGCAGTTTGGGGGAGGATCAGCCCCAGCATTTT.

The chain combines TRBV19 with TRBJ2-1; TRBD1 agrees at 7 bases. The V and J ends lost 5 bases and 3 bases, in that order; junction bases with no gene match: 4. Germline CDR1 reads LNHDA; CDR2 reads SQIVND (reference sequence). There are 14 residues in the CDR3. The CDR3 loop is CASSFRDSYNEQFF. The CDR3 DNA reads TGTGCCAGTAGTTTCCGGGACAGCTACAATGAGCAGTTCTTC.

J is TRBJ2-3 and V is TRBV28; 10 bases map to TRBD2. Germline trimming cut 3 bases from V and 2 bases from J; bases unmatched to any gene: 20. In germline, CDR1 is MDHEN, CDR2 SYDVKM. The CDR3 is made up of 21 amino acids. The CDR3 is CASSLTGRTRTSGRLTDTQYF. In DNA form, the CDR3 reads TGTGCCAGCAGTTTGACAGGCCGGACTAGGACTAGCGGCAGACTCACAGATACGCAGTATTTT.

V is TRBV15 and J is TRBJ1-3, with 7 bases that match TRBD1. The length of the CDR3 is 18 residues. V shed 1 base and J 0 bases; nucleotides not matched to a gene: 9. Germline CDR1 and CDR2: LNHNV and YYDKDF (reference sequence). CDR3 DNA: TGTGCCACCAGCAGAGGGACAGGTCCATTTAACTCTGGAAACACCATATATTTT. Amino acids: CATSRGTGPFNSGNTIYF.

This chain connects TRBV3-1 (or the pseudogene TRBV3-2) to TRBJ2-3; perhaps TRBD2 as D (6 bases). V dropped 1 base and J dropped 2 bases, with 13 bases sitting between them. The CDR3 length is 16 residues. CDR1 and CDR2 (germline): LGHDT, YNNKEL (reference sequence). CDR3 bases: TGTGCCAGCAGCCAAGCGGGGAGGTTTCACACAGATACGCAGTATTTT. This codes for CASSQAGRFHTDTQYF.

V gene TRBV4-3 combines with J gene TRBJ1-6, with 11 bases that match TRBD1. V lost 2 bases, J lost 10 bases, and 4 bases stayed unmatched. The CDR3 is 15 residues long. Per the germline V gene, CDR1 is LGHNA and CDR2 is YSLEER. CDR3 sequence (DNA): TGCGCCAGCAGCCAATCCGGGACAGGGGGATCACCCCTCCACTTT. This encodes CASSQSGTGGSPLHF.

This sequence joins TRBV28 and TRBJ2-7, with 12 bases matching TRBD2. CDR1 is MDHEN, CDR2 SYDVKM, per germline. With V trimmed by 1 base and J by 1 base, 8 bases remained unmatched. This CDR3 is built from 18 residues. In DNA form, the CDR3 reads TGTGCCAGCAGTTTATTCCTAGCGGGAGGGCTCGAATCCTACGAGCAGTACTTC. Protein: CASSLFLAGGLESYEQYF.

This clone was seen once. The genes are TRBV4-3 and TRBJ2-1; a weak D match, TRBD2 (5 bases). The CDR3 covers 15 residues. The V gene lost 2 bases and the J gene lost 9 bases, with 17 bases spanning the gap. Per germline, CDR1 LGHNA and CDR2 YSLEER. CDR3 coding DNA: TGCGCCAGCAGCCAAACTTCCCGGGGTGGCGGTGAGCAGTTCTTC. Its protein is CASSQTSRGGGEQFF.